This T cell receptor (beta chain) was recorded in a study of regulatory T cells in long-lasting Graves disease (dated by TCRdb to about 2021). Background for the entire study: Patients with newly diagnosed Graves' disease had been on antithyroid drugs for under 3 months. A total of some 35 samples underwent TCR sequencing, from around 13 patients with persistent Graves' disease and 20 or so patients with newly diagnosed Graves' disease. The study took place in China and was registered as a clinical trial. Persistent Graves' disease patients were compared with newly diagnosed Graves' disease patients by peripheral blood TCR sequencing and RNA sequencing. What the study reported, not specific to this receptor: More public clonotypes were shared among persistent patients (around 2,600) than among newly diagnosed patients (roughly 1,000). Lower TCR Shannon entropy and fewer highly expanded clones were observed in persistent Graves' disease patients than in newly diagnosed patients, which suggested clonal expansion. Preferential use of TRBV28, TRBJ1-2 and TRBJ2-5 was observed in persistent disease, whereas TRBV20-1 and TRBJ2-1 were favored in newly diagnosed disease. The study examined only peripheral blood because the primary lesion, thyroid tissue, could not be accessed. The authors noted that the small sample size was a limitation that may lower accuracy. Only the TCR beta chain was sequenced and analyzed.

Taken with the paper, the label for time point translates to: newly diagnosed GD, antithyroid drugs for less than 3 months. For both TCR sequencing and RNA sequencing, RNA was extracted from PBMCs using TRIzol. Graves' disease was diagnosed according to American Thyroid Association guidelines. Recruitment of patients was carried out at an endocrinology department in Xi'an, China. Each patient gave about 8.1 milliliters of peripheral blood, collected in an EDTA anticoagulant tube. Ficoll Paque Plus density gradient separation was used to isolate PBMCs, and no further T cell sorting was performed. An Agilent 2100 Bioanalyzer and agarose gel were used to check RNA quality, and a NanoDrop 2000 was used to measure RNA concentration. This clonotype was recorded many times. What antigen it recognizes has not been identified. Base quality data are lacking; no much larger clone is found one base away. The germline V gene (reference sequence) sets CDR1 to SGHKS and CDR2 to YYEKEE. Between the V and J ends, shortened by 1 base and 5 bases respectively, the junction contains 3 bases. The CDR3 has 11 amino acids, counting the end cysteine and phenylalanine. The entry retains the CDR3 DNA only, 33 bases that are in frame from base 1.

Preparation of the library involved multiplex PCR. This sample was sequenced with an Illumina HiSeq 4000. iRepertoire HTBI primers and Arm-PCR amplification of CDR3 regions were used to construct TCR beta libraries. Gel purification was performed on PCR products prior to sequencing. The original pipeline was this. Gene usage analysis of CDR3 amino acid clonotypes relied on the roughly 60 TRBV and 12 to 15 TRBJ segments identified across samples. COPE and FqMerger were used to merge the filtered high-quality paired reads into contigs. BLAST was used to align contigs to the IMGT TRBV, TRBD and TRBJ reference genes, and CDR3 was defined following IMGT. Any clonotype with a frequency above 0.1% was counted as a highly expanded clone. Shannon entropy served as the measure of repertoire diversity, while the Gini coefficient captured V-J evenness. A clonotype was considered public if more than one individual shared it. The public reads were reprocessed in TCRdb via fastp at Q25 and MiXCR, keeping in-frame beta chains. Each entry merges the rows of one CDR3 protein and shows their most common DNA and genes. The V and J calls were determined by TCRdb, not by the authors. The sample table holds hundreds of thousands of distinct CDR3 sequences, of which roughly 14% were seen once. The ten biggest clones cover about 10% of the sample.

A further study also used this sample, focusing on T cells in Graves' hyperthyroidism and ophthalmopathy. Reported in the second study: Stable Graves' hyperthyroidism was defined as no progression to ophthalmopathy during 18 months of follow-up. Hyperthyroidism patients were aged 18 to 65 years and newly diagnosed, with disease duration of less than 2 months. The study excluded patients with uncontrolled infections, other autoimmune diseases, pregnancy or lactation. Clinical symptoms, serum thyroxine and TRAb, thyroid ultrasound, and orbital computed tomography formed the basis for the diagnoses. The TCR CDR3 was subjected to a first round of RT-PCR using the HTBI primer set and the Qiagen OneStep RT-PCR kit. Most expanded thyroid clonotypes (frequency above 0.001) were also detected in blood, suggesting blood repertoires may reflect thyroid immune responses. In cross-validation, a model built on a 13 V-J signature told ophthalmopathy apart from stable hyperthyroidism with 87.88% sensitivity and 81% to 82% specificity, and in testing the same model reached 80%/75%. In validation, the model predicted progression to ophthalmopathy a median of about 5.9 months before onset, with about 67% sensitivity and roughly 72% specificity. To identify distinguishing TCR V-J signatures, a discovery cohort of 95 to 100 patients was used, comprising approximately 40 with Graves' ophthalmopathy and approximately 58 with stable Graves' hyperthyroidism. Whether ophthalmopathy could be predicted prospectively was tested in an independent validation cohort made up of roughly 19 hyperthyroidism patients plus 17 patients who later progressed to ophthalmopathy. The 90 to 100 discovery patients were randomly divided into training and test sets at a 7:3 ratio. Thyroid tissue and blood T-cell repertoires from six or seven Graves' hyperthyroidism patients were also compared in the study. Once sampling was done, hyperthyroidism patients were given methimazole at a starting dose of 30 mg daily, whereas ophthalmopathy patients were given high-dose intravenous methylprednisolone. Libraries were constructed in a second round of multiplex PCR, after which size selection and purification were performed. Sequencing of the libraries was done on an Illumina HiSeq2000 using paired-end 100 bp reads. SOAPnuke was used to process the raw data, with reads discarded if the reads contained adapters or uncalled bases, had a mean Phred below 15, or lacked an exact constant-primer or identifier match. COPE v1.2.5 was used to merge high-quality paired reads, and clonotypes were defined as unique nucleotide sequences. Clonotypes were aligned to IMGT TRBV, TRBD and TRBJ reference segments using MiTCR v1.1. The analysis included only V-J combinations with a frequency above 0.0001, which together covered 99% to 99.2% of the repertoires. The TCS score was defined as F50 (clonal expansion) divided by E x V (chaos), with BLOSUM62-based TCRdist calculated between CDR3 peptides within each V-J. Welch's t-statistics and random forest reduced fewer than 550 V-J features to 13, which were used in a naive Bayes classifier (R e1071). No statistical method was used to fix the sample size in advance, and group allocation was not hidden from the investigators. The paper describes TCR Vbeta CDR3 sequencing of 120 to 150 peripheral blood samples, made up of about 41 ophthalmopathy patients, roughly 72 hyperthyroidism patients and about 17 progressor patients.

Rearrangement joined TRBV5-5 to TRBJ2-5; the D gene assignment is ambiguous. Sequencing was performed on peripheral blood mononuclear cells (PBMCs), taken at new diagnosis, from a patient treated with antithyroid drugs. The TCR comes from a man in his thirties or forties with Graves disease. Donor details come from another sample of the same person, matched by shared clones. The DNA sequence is TGTGCCAGCAGCTTGAAGGAGACCCAGTACTTC. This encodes CASSLKETQYF.